The 14 T cell receptor beta chains below come from one sample, sequenced in a study of cytomegalovirus exposure and HLA in healthy donors (dated by TCRdb to 2016 to 2017). The protocol used for the library was the immunoSEQ multiplex PCR assay. For the multiplex PCR, a mixture combining 60 forward primers for TCR Vbeta segments and 13 reverse primers for TCR Jbeta segments was used. Drawn from immuneACCESS, this table holds only the in-frame rearrangements with V and J called that TCRdb kept. Clones are partly lost; checked studies trace under half to an unresolved V gene and leave the rest unexplained. The sample data list 75,000 to 90,000 clones, and 65% to 85% of these were observed just once. Around a fifth of the sample belongs to the ten largest clones. The specimen was PBMCs. Every receptor here comes from a middle-aged woman in good health and CMV-seropositive.

The rearrangement joins TRBV5-1 to TRBJ2-1, with 8 bases fitting TRBD1. The CDR3 spans 14 residues. Germline CDR1 is SGHRS and CDR2 is YFSETQ. The trim removed 0 bases at V and 7 bases at J, leaving 3 bases unmatched. CDR3 residues: CASSLAGGVNEQFF. CDR3 nucleotides: TGCGCCAGCAGCTTGGCAGGGGGCGTGAATGAGCAGTTCTTC.

The chain employs TRBV5-6 and TRBJ2-1, with TRBD2 matching over 14 bases. The trim removed 0 bases at V and 6 bases at J, leaving 11 bases unmatched. This CDR3 has 19 amino acids. CDR1 SGHDT and CDR2 YYEEEE come from the germline V gene. The CDR3 loop is CASSLAIGTSGRLGNEQFF. The CDR3, as DNA: TGTGCCAGCAGCTTGGCCATCGGGACTAGCGGGAGACTCGGCAATGAGCAGTTCTTC.

The CDR3 spells CASSLEWSGSADTQYF. The CDR3 DNA is TGCGCCAGCAGCTTGGAGTGGAGCGGGAGCGCCGATACGCAGTATTTT. V usage is TRBV5-1 and J usage is TRBJ2-3, with 8 bases identical to TRBD2. This CDR3 comprises 16 residues. The V segment lost 0 bases and the J segment 6 bases; nucleotides outside the gene matches: 9. Germline V gives CDR1 SGHRS, CDR2 YFSETQ. The complete variable domain, with remaining parts taken from reference TRBV5-1 and TRBJ2-3, reads KAGVTQTPRYLIKTRGQQVTLSCSPISGHRSVSWYQQTPGQGLQFLFEYFSETQRNKGNFPGRFSGRQFSNSRSEMNVSTLELGDSALYLCASSLEWSGSADTQYFGPGTRLTVL.

The chain has TRBV19 and TRBJ1-1; D is possibly TRBD1 (5 bases). CDR3 length equals 12 residues. Germline V gene data show CDR1 as LNHDA and CDR2 as SQIVND (reference sequence). The V gene lost 5 bases and the J gene lost 7 bases, with 11 bases spanning the gap. The CDR3 region has the DNA TGTGCCAGTAGTGAGAGACAGAATGAAGCTTTCTTT. The encoded protein is CASSERQNEAFF.

The chain carries TRBV5-4 and TRBJ2-5, with 10 positions matching TRBD2. V gave up 0 bases and J gave up 5 bases; unmatched junction bases: 7. The germline gives CDR1 SGHNT, CDR2 YYREEE (reference sequence). The CDR3 totals 16 residues. The CDR3 sequence: CASSLGGTSGKETQYF. The DNA for the CDR3 is TGTGCCAGCAGCTTGGGGGGAACTAGCGGGAAGGAGACCCAGTACTTC.

The DNA for the CDR3 is TGTGCCAGCAGTGGTTCGGGACAGATTAGCAATCAGCCCCAGCATTTT. Translation: CASSGSGQISNQPQHF. This chain uses TRBV6-1 with TRBJ1-5; 7 nucleotides align to TRBD1. Germline CDR1 and CDR2: MNHNS and SASEGT. The CDR3 is made up of 16 amino acids. V shed 4 bases and J 0 bases; nucleotides not matched to a gene: 6.

This clone occurred once. CDR3 region: CASSIVSGSSYEQYF. CDR3 DNA: TGTGCCAGTAGTATTGTTAGCGGTAGCTCCTACGAGCAGTACTTC. The genes are TRBV19 and TRBJ2-7; the D gene is possibly TRBD2 (6 bases). Germline values: CDR1 LNHDA, CDR2 SQIVND (reference sequence). This CDR3 has 15 amino acids. The germline V and J ends were trimmed by 3 bases and 0 bases, with 12 bases remaining between them. Supplemented by reference TRBV19 and TRBJ2-7, the full variable domain reads DGGITQSPKYLFRKEGQNVTLSCEQNLNHDAMYWYRQDPGQGLRLIYYSQIVNDFQKGDIAEGYSVSREKKESFPLTVTSAQKNPTAFYLCASSIVSGSSYEQYFGPGTRLTVT.

This chain links TRBV5-1 with TRBJ1-4; 7 bases line up with TRBD1. Germline CDR1 and CDR2: SGHRS and YFSETQ. There are 15 residues in the CDR3. After removal of 3 bases from V and 3 bases from J, the junction contained 5 bases not matched to a gene. CDR3 in DNA: TGCGCCAGCAGCTCCCCCACAGGGGCTAATGAAAAACTGTTTTTT. Translating gives CASSSPTGANEKLFF.

The genes are TRBV29-1 and TRBJ1-2; D is possibly TRBD1 (6 bases). Between the trimmed V and J ends, which lost 7 bases and 2 bases, there was a span of 14 bases. Looked up from germline, CDR1 is SQVTM and CDR2 is ANQGSEA. There are 13 residues in the CDR3. CDR3 nucleotides: TGCAGCGACGGGACAAGGAGAAACTATGGCTACACCTTC. It specifies CSDGTRRNYGYTF.

This rearrangement joins TRBV30 to TRBJ2-2; 11 bases match TRBD2. V gave up 5 bases and J gave up 5 bases; unmatched junction bases: 7. The germline gives CDR1 GTSNPN, CDR2 SVGIG (reference sequence). The CDR3 totals 15 residues. This CDR3 reads CAWGPLAGDTGELFF. CDR3 sequence (DNA): TGTGCCTGGGGCCCACTAGCGGGAGATACCGGGGAGCTGTTTTTT.

The chain employs TRBV6-5 and TRBJ1-6; perhaps TRBD1 as D (5 bases). The germline V and J ends were trimmed by 6 bases and 9 bases, with 18 bases remaining between them. Per the germline V gene, CDR1 is MNHEY and CDR2 is SVGAGI. This CDR3 has 15 residues. The CDR3 spells CASRPTGYSASPLHF. In nucleotides, the CDR3 is TGTGCCAGCAGGCCCACAGGTTACTCGGCTTCACCCCTCCACTTT.

This chain links TRBV6-5 with TRBJ1-4; the match to TRBD1 covers 7 bases. Germline CDR1 is MNHEY and CDR2 is SVGAGI. The CDR3 loop spans 15 amino acids. The V gene end was trimmed by 6 bases and the J gene end by 0 bases; junction bases not matched to a gene: 4. For the CDR3, the DNA is TGTGCCAGCAGCCGGGACAGAACAACTAATGAAAAACTGTTTTTT. The encoded protein is CASSRDRTTNEKLFF.

Only a few counts were recorded for this clone. V and J are TRBV30 and TRBJ2-4, with D unclear. This CDR3 has 15 residues. V was pared by 0 bases and J by 3 bases, with 12 bases between. Germline V gene sequence: CDR1 GTSNPN, CDR2 SVGIG (reference sequence). The DNA for the CDR3 is TGTGCCTGGAGTGTAAAAGAAGTAGACAAAAACATTCAGTACTTC. Translated: CAWSVKEVDKNIQYF.

V and J are TRBV7-2 and TRBJ1-1, with D maybe TRBD1 (6 bases). Trimming removed 1 base from V and 5 bases from J, with 11 bases in between. Germline CDR1 reads SGHTA; CDR2 reads FQGNSA. This CDR3 region has 14 residues. The CDR3 nucleotides read TGTGCCAGCAGCTTAGACCCTAGGGGGACTGAAGCTTTCTTT. Its translation: CASSLDPRGTEAFF.